A selection of T cell receptor beta chains follows, all from one sample in a study of blood T cell repertoires in COVID-19. Sequencing used immunoSEQ multiplex PCR; TCRdb keeps in-frame clones, though not all of them. The table shows more than 150,000 clones, with roughly 84% occurring only once. Sequencing was carried out using PBMCs or T cells enriched from blood (not recorded which). The receptors originated from a woman aged 60-75 years who had recovered from COVID-19. Both conserved end residues are part of each CDR3. The D gene is left open where the match is weak. A row's size may be missing; if present it is once, few, many or a size class.

16	TRBV2	.	TRBD2	TRBJ2-7	CASSDVRRGGLYEQYF	TGTGCCAGCAGTGATGTCCGGCGGGGGGGACTCTACGAGCAGTACTTC
15	TRBV6-5	.	TRBD1	TRBJ1-2	CASSNGQGNSYGYTF	TGTGCCAGCAGTAACGGACAGGGGAATAGCTATGGCTACACCTTC
13	TRBV20-1	many	.	TRBJ1-2	CSASDRRDYGYTF	TGCAGTGCTAGTGACCGAAGAGACTATGGCTACACCTTC
15	TRBV6-5	.	.	TRBJ2-2	CASSFVTGDTGELFF	TGTGCCAGCAGTTTTGTGACAGGAGACACCGGGGAGCTGTTTTTT
13	TRBV12-3/TRBV12-4	.	TRBD1	TRBJ1-1	CASSRDRITEAFF	TGTGCCAGCTCTAGGGACAGGATCACTGAAGCTTTCTTT
14	TRBV25-1	.	.	TRBJ2-1	CDKGDRKSYNEQFF	TGTGATAAGGGGGACCGGAAGTCCTACAATGAGCAGTTCTTC
15	TRBV4-1	.	TRBD2	TRBJ2-5	CASSQGTSEQETQYF	TGCGCCAGCAGCCAAGGGACTAGCGAGCAAGAGACCCAGTACTTC
15	TRBV5-1	.	.	TRBJ1-1	CASSEIFSGEAEAFF	TGCGCCAGCAGCGAAATCTTCTCAGGGGAAGCTGAAGCTTTCTTT
15	TRBV5-4	.	.	TRBJ2-2	CASSLRSGTAGELFF	TGTGCCAGCAGCTTGAGGTCGGGTACGGCCGGGGAGCTGTTTTTT
15	TRBV5-5	.	TRBD2	TRBJ2-7	CASSGLAGGAYEQYF	TGTGCCAGCAGCGGACTAGCGGGGGGCGCCTACGAGCAGTACTTC
12	TRBV6-5	.	TRBD1	TRBJ1-6	CASRDRVSPLHF	TGTGCCAGCAGAGACAGGGTCTCACCCCTCCACTTT
15	TRBV20-1	.	.	TRBJ2-7	CSASSGGGQTYEQYF	TGCAGTGCTAGTTCTGGGGGGGGGCAGACCTACGAGCAGTACTTC
13	TRBV4-2	.	.	TRBJ1-5	CASSQSGSQPQHF	TGTGCCAGCAGCCAATCAGGCAGTCAGCCCCAGCATTTT
15	TRBV29-1	.	.	TRBJ2-5	CSVAGTSKGQRPQYF	TGCAGCGTTGCGGGGACATCAAAGGGTCAGAGGCCCCAGTACTTC
13	TRBV7-9	.	.	TRBJ1-2	CASSLLSNYGYTF	TGTGCCAGCAGCTTACTTTCTAACTATGGCTACACCTTC
15	TRBV28	.	.	TRBJ1-2	CASSLLRGADYGYTF	TGTGCCAGCAGTTTATTACGGGGGGCGGACTATGGCTACACCTTC
13	TRBV12-3/TRBV12-4	.	.	TRBJ1-1	CATTRGGNTEAFF	TGTGCCACAACCCGGGGTGGCAACACTGAAGCTTTCTTT
16	TRBV19	.	TRBD1	TRBJ2-7	CASSIDRQGNSYEQYF	TGTGCCAGTAGTATAGATCGACAGGGGAATTCCTACGAGCAGTACTTC
19	TRBV7-2	.	TRBD2	TRBJ2-5	CASSLAPFVGLARMETQYF	TGTGCCAGCAGCTTAGCGCCTTTCGTCGGACTAGCGAGGATGGAGACCCAGTACTTC
13	TRBV11-2	.	.	TRBJ1-1	CASSLRQNTEAFF	TGTGCCAGCAGCTTGAGACAGAACACTGAAGCTTTCTTT
14	TRBV6-2/TRBV6-3	.	.	TRBJ2-5	CASSSLQSIETQYF	TGTGCCAGCAGTTCCCTACAGAGTATAGAGACCCAGTACTTC
15	TRBV5-3	.	TRBD2	TRBJ2-7	CARSLERGSGREQYF	TGTGCCAGAAGCTTGGAGCGGGGGTCAGGGCGGGAGCAGTACTTC
16	TRBV11-2	.	.	TRBJ1-2	CASSLAFGGQSYGYTF	TGTGCCAGCAGCTTAGCTTTCGGGGGTCAGAGTTATGGCTACACCTTC
15	TRBV3-1/TRBV3-2	.	.	TRBJ1-4	CASSVGGATNEKLFF	TGTGCCAGCAGCGTGGGAGGGGCAACTAATGAAAAACTGTTTTTT
16	TRBV5-1	once	TRBD1	TRBJ2-2	CASSPGGTGGTGELFF	TGCGCCAGCAGCCCAGGGGGGACAGGGGGCACCGGGGAGCTGTTTTTT
15	TRBV5-6	.	.	TRBJ2-7	CASSLGGRLAYEQYF	TGTGCCAGCAGCTTGGGTGGCCGCCTGGCCTACGAGCAGTACTTC